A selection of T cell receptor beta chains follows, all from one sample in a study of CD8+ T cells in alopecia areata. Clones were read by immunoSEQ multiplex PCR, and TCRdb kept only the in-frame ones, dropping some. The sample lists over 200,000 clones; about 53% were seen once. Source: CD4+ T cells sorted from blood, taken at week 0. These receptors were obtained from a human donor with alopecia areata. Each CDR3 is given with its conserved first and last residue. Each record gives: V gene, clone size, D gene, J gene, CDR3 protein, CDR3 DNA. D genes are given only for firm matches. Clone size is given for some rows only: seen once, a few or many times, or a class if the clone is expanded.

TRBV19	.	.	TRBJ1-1	CASSKEGPLDTEAFF	TGTGCCAGTAGTAAGGAGGGGCCGCTAGACACTGAAGCTTTCTTT
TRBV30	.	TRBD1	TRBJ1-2	CAWSSAGQGARSYTF	TGTGCCTGGAGTTCCGCGGGACAGGGGGCTAGGAGCTACACCTTC
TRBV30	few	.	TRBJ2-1	CAWSKGGTYNEQFF	TGTGCCTGGAGTAAGGGGGGGACGTACAATGAGCAGTTCTTC
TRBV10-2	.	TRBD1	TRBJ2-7	CASSATGLTGEQYF	TGCGCCAGCAGTGCGACAGGGTTGACTGGGGAGCAGTACTTC
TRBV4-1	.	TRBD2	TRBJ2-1	CASSQDRVAGGRSSYNEQFF	TGCGCCAGCAGCCAAGATCGCGTTGCGGGGGGGAGGAGCTCCTACAATGAGCAGTTCTTC
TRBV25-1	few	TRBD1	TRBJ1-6	CASRRTGLRNSPLHF	TGTGCCAGCAGACGGACAGGGTTAAGGAATTCACCCCTCCACTTT
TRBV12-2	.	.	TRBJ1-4	CASRLEGRTDPTNEKLFF	TGTGCAAGTCGCCTCGAGGGGAGAACCGATCCAACTAATGAAAAACTGTTTTTT
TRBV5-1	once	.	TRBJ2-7	CASSPGATRGEQYF	TGCGCCAGCAGCCCGGGGGCCACCCGGGGCGAGCAGTACTTC
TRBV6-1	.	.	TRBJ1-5	CASSLLQGHQPQHF	TGTGCCAGCAGTCTTTTACAGGGTCATCAGCCCCAGCATTTT
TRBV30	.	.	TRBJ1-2	CAWSVGSYELGYGYTF	TGTGCCTGGAGTGTTGGATCGTATGAGTTGGGGTATGGCTACACCTTC
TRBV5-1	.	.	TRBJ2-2	CASSSQGGNTGELFF	TGCGCCAGCAGCTCCCAGGGAGGGAACACCGGGGAGCTGTTTTTT
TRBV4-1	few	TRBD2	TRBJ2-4	CASSQEARAISSGPLSKNIQYF	TGCGCCAGCAGCCAAGAAGCCAGGGCCATCTCTAGCGGGCCTCTTTCCAAAAACATTCAGTACTTC
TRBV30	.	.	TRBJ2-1	CAWSAGIHNEQFF	TGTGCCTGGAGTGCCGGGATCCACAATGAGCAGTTCTTC
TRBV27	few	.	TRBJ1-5	CASSLYPLTGFNQPQHF	TGTGCCAGCAGTCTATATCCCCTGACAGGATTCAATCAGCCCCAGCATTTT
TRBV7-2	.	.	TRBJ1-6	CASVGDLNSPLHF	TGTGCCAGCGTGGGGGACCTTAATTCACCCCTCCACTTT
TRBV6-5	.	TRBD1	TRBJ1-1	CASSYSPGGDTEAFF	TGTGCCAGCAGTTACTCGCCAGGGGGAGACACTGAAGCTTTCTTT
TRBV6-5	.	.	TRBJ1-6	CASSRQDNSPLHF	TGTGCCAGCAGCCGCCAGGATAATTCACCCCTCCACTTT
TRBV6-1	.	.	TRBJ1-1	CASRSGQGVYTEAFF	TGTGCCAGCAGATCGGGGCAGGGAGTCTACACTGAAGCTTTCTTT
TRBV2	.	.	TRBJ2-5	CASSDWDQALRTQYF	TGTGCCAGCAGCGACTGGGACCAAGCCCTCAGGACCCAGTACTTC
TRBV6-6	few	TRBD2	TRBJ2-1	CASSPERGGINEQFF	TGTGCCAGCAGCCCAGAGCGGGGAGGTATAAATGAGCAGTTCTTC
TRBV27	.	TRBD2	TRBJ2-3	CASSSRVLAGVADTQYF	TGTGCCAGCAGTTCAAGAGTTCTAGCGGGAGTTGCAGATACGCAGTATTTT
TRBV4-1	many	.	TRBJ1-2	CASSQVRSPNGYTF	TGCGCCAGCAGCCAAGTGCGGTCCCCCAATGGCTACACCTTC
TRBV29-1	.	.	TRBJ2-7	CSVGKGSYEQYF	TGCAGCGTTGGTAAGGGTTCCTACGAGCAGTACTTC
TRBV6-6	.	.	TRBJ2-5	CASHRYQETQYF	TGTGCCAGCCACCGGTACCAAGAGACCCAGTACTTC
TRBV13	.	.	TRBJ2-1	CASSLESGENEQFF	TGTGCCAGCAGCTTAGAGTCCGGAGAAAATGAGCAGTTCTTC
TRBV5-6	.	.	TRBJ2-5	CASSWGETQYF	TGTGCCAGCAGCTGGGGGGAGACCCAGTACTTC
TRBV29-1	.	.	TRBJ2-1	CSVVSASSYNEQFF	TGCAGCGTTGTCAGCGCAAGCTCCTACAATGAGCAGTTCTTC
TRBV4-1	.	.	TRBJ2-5	CASSSSPGETQYF	TGCGCCAGCAGCTCCTCCCCGGGGGAGACCCAGTACTTC
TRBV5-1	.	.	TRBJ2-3	CASAQPGRSTDTQYF	TGCGCCAGCGCTCAACCGGGACGGAGCACAGATACGCAGTATTTT
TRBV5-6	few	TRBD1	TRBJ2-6	CASSFPDRATGANVLTF	TGTGCCAGCAGCTTCCCGGACAGGGCCACTGGGGCCAACGTCCTGACTTTC
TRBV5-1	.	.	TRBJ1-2	CASSPPREFGYGYTF	TGCGCCAGCAGCCCACCCAGGGAGTTCGGCTATGGCTACACCTTC
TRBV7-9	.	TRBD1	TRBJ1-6	CASSLGQVISPLHF	TGTGCCAGCAGCTTGGGACAGGTGATCTCACCCCTCCACTTT
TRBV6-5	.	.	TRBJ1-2	CASSYLEGKVVGYTF	TGTGCCAGCAGTTACCTCGAGGGCAAAGTTGTTGGCTACACCTTC
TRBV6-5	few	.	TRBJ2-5	CASSIRDTTGTQYF	TGTGCCAGCAGTATCCGGGACACCACCGGGACCCAGTACTTC
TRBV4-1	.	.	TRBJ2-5	CASSPFRGLQETQYF	TGCGCCAGCAGCCCTTTTAGGGGGTTGCAAGAGACCCAGTACTTC
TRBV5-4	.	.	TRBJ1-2	CASSTGEGGYTF	TGTGCCAGCAGCACCGGGGAGGGCGGCTACACCTTC
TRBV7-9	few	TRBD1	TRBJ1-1	CASSESTGTEAFF	TGTGCCAGCAGCGAATCGACAGGGACTGAAGCTTTCTTT
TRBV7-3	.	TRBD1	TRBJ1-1	CASSSGQLMNTEAFF	TGTGCCAGCAGCTCGGGACAGCTAATGAACACTGAAGCTTTCTTT
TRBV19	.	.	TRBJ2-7	CASIDLAYEQYF	TGTGCCAGTATTGACCTGGCCTACGAGCAGTACTTC
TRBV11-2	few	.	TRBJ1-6	CASSWGSPLHF	TGTGCCAGCAGTTGGGGGTCACCCCTCCACTTT
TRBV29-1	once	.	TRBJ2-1	CSVVTGYNEQFF	TGCAGCGTTGTAACAGGTTACAATGAGCAGTTCTTC
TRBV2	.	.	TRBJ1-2	CASSVRQLANYGYTF	TGTGCCAGCAGTGTACGACAGTTAGCTAACTATGGCTACACCTTC
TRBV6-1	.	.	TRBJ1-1	CASSEEPRGAFF	TGTGCCAGCAGTGAAGAACCCCGGGGGGCTTTCTTT
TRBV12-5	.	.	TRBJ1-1	CASGLVQLHTEAFF	TGTGCTAGTGGTTTGGTTCAGCTCCACACTGAAGCTTTCTTT
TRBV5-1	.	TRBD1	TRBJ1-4	CASSTRGQGATFNEKLFF	TGCGCCAGCAGCACCCGGGGACAGGGGGCGACCTTTAATGAAAAACTGTTTTTT
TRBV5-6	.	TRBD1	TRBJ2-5	CASSGRTGVQETQYF	TGTGCCAGCAGCGGTAGAACAGGGGTCCAAGAGACCCAGTACTTC
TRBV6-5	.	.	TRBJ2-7	CASSRVTGGYEQYF	TGTGCCAGCAGTCGAGTGACTGGGGGATACGAGCAGTACTTC
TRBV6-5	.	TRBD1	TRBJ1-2	CASSSNTGGEDYGYTF	TGTGCCAGCAGTTCAAACACAGGGGGCGAGGACTATGGCTACACCTTC
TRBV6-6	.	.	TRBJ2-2	CASSYGSSGGRGELFF	TGTGCCAGCAGTTACGGGAGTAGCGGAGGGCGCGGGGAGCTGTTTTTT